This entry lists 21 T cell receptor beta chains sequenced from one sample in a study of shared clonotypes between healthy human individuals. TCRdb's copy holds only in-frame clones and misses some; the assay was immunoSEQ multiplex PCR. The data hold approximately 2.5 million clones, with roughly 93% observed a single time. The source material was naive CD4+ T cells from PBMCs. Indicated subset: CD45RA+ positively selected. The receptors come from a man aged 18 to 35 in good health. Some clones in this sample may be carry-over from other donors' samples.

The rearrangement links TRBV5-1 to TRBJ2-7, with D perhaps TRBD1 or TRBD2 (5 bases each). Trimming took 7 bases from V and 1 from J, leaving 12 bases between them. CDR3 size: 13 residues. Germline V gene data show CDR1 as SGHRS and CDR2 as YFSETQ. The CDR3 loop is CASSGTASYEQYF. CDR3 coding DNA: TGCGCCAGCTCCGGGACGGCTTCCTACGAGCAGTACTTC. Complete variable domain (other parts from reference TRBV5-1 and TRBJ2-7): KAGVTQTPRYLIKTRGQQVTLSCSPISGHRSVSWYQQTPGQGLQFLFEYFSETQRNKGNFPGRFSGRQFSNSRSEMNVSTLELGDSALYLCASSGTASYEQYFGPGTRLTVT.

This rearrangement joins TRBV6-5 to TRBJ2-1; 7 bases map to TRBD2. There are 15 residues in the CDR3. CDR1 MNHEY and CDR2 SVGAGI come from the germline V gene. Germline trimming cut 0 bases from V and 8 bases from J; bases unmatched to any gene: 7. The CDR3 DNA is TGTGCCAGCAGTTACTCCTCTAGCGGTAAGCATGAGCAGTTCTTC. Translation gives CASSYSSSGKHEQFF.

The rearrangement joins TRBV10-3 to TRBJ2-1, with 11 bases aligning to TRBD2. V lost 1 base to trimming and J lost 1 base; unmatched junction nucleotides: 12. Germline loops: CDR1 ENHRY, CDR2 SYGVKD. CDR3 length: 20 amino acids. The CDR3: CAISEYNPGLAVPSYNEQFF. Here the CDR3 DNA reads TGTGCCATCAGTGAGTACAACCCGGGACTAGCGGTGCCATCCTACAATGAGCAGTTCTTC.

The chain links TRBV28 to TRBJ2-7; a weak D match, TRBD1 (6 bases). V dropped 6 bases and J dropped 6 bases, with 6 bases sitting between them. The germline V gene encodes CDR1 MDHEN and CDR2 SYDVKM. There are 10 residues in the CDR3. The CDR3 spells CASRQGEQYF. In DNA, the CDR3 is TGTGCCAGCAGACAGGGCGAGCAGTACTTC.

The rearrangement uses TRBV19 and TRBJ2-2; 7 nucleotides agree with TRBD2. Germline-derived CDR1 and CDR2 are LNHDA and SQIVND (reference sequence). The J segment lost 6 bases and the V segment lost 7 bases, leaving 2 bases of the junction unmatched. The CDR3 totals 12 residues. This CDR3 is CASMGGAGELFF. CDR3 bases: TGTGCCAGTATGGGGGGGGCCGGGGAGCTGTTTTTT.

This chain links TRBV29-1 with TRBJ1-1; D is undetermined. V was pared by 4 bases and J by 1 base, with 13 bases between. From germline, CDR1 is SQVTM and CDR2 ANQGSEA. The CDR3 has 14 amino acids. CDR3 amino acids: CSVAISIGNTEAFF. Written as DNA, the CDR3 is TGCAGCGTTGCCATTTCGATCGGGAACACTGAAGCTTTCTTT.

For the CDR3, the DNA is TGTGCCAGCAGTGAAGAAGGACTCGGCTACAATGAGCAGTTCTTC. Translating it yields CASSEEGLGYNEQFF. V is TRBV2 and J is TRBJ2-1; TRBD2 might be the D (5 bases). Per the germline V gene, CDR1 is SNHLY and CDR2 is FYNNEI. CDR3 length: 15 amino acids. Trimming left V 1 base short and J 3 bases short, with 10 bases between. The full variable domain, with the rest looked up from reference TRBV2 and TRBJ2-1, is EPEVTQTPSHQVTQMGQEVILRCVPISNHLYFYWYRQILGQKVEFLVSFYNNEISEKSEIFDDQFSVERPDGSNFTLKIRSTKLEDSAMYFCASSEEGLGYNEQFFGPGTRLTVL.

The genes are TRBV19 and TRBJ2-3; the D is unclear. From germline, CDR1 is LNHDA and CDR2 SQIVND (reference sequence). The CDR3 covers 15 residues. With 3 bases removed from V and 2 bases from J, the gap between germline ends came to 12 bases. This CDR3 reads CASSIDPWTTDTQYF. The CDR3 nucleotides read TGTGCCAGTAGTATTGACCCGTGGACCACAGATACGCAGTATTTT.

V gene TRBV9 combines with J gene TRBJ2-3; 10 bases fit TRBD1. This CDR3 has 16 residues. The germline CDR1 and CDR2 sequences are SGDLS and YYNGEE. The ends lost 2 bases at V and 4 bases at J; junction bases unmatched: 7. The CDR3 loop is CASSVGGTGVSDTQYF. CDR3 sequence (DNA): TGTGCCAGCAGCGTGGGCGGGACAGGGGTTTCAGATACGCAGTATTTT.

The chain couples TRBV28 to TRBJ2-7, with 9 bases that match TRBD2. This CDR3 has 16 amino acids. V lost 5 bases and J lost 0; bases outside the gene matches: 8. CDR1 and CDR2 (germline): MDHEN, SYDVKM. The CDR3 region is CASSTIAGVPSYEQYF. The CDR3, as DNA: TGTGCCAGCAGTACGATAGCGGGAGTGCCCTCCTACGAGCAGTACTTC.

CDR3 loop: CASSYMDQPQHF. The DNA for the CDR3 is TGTGCCAGCAGTTATATGGATCAGCCCCAGCATTTT. The genes are TRBV6-6 and TRBJ1-5; D is uncertain. Trimming pared 3 bases from V and 5 bases from J, leaving 5 bases between. From germline, CDR1 is MNHNY and CDR2 SVGAGI (reference sequence). This CDR3 spans 12 amino acids.

The chain joins TRBV5-8 to TRBJ1-1; a weak D match, TRBD1 (5 bases). The CDR3 runs to 14 residues. V shed 2 bases and J shed 3 bases, with 11 bases lying between them. Germline assignment: CDR1 SGHTS and CDR2 YDEGEE. In DNA form, the CDR3 reads TGTGCCAGCAGCTTCCGGGACCGGGACACTGAAGCTTTCTTT. It encodes CASSFRDRDTEAFF.

V is TRBV5-4 and J is TRBJ2-7; 11 bases line up with TRBD1. The germline V gene encodes CDR1 SGHNT and CDR2 YYREEE (reference sequence). The CDR3 runs to 12 residues. V was clipped by 4 bases and J by 12 bases; unmatched bases: 6. The CDR3 here is CASSGDRGIPYF. In nucleotides, the CDR3 is TGTGCCAGCAGCGGGGACAGGGGGATTCCGTACTTC.

The rearrangement joins TRBV9 to TRBJ2-7, with 15 bases lining up with TRBD2. This CDR3 has 20 residues. The germline V gene encodes CDR1 SGDLS and CDR2 YYNGEE. The V gene end was trimmed by 2 bases and the J gene end by 6 bases; junction bases not matched to a gene: 18. For the CDR3, the DNA is TGTGCCAGCAGCGTGAAACAGGGGGGACTAGCGGGAGGACCCTTTGCCGAGCAGTACTTC. Amino acids: CASSVKQGGLAGGPFAEQYF.

The chain links TRBV6-5 to TRBJ2-1, with TRBD2 as a possible D gene (6 bases). V was cut by 0 bases and J by 6 bases, with 15 bases left in between. The CDR3 contains 16 residues. Germline V gives CDR1 MNHEY, CDR2 SVGAGI. The CDR3 loop reads CASSYSLARRGNEQFF. The CDR3, as DNA: TGTGCCAGCAGTTACTCACTAGCTCGGAGGGGCAATGAGCAGTTCTTC.

In the case of this clone: The sample has other DNA sequences that encode this CDR3 too. The chain has TRBV28 and TRBJ2-7; D unclear. Trimming shortened V by 8 bases and J by 3 bases, and 8 bases separated the two germline ends. Germline CDR1 reads MDHEN; CDR2 reads SYDVKM. There are 11 residues in the CDR3. The CDR3 protein is CASSFLYEQYF. The CDR3 DNA reads TGTGCCAGCTCCTTCCTCTACGAGCAGTACTTC.

V gene TRBV28 combines with J gene TRBJ1-1; no reliable D call. Germline V gene lookup returns CDR1 MDHEN and CDR2 SYDVKM. Trimming took 1 base from V and 3 from J, leaving 12 bases between them. The CDR3 covers 15 residues. The CDR3 sequence: CASSLFWEVHTEAFF. The CDR3 region has the DNA TGTGCCAGCAGTTTATTCTGGGAAGTACACACTGAAGCTTTCTTT.

The chain carries TRBV10-3 and TRBJ2-1, with 13 bases matching TRBD2. Losses at the gene ends were 3 bases for V and 4 bases for J; bases not matched to a gene: 6. In germline, CDR1 is ENHRY, CDR2 SYGVKD. CDR3 length: 17 amino acids. The CDR3 region has the DNA TGTGCCATCAGTGACCGAACTAGCGGGAGGGTATACAATGAGCAGTTCTTC. Encoded protein: CAISDRTSGRVYNEQFF.

V usage is TRBV5-6 and J usage is TRBJ2-1; D not resolved. The germline gives CDR1 SGHDT, CDR2 YYEEEE. Trimming cost V 3 bases and J 6 bases, with 16 bases left between them. The CDR3 is 15 amino acids. The CDR3 DNA reads TGTGCCAGCAGCTCGACCCCGACGGCAGTCAATGAGCAGTTCTTC. This sequence encodes CASSSTPTAVNEQFF.

The CDR3, as DNA: TGTGCCAGCAGCTTAATAGCGGGATCTACAGATACGCAGTATTTT. Protein: CASSLIAGSTDTQYF. The chain has TRBV7-3 and TRBJ2-3, with 8 bases matching TRBD2. Germline V CDR1 and CDR2: SGHTA, FQGTGA. The CDR3 is 15 amino acids. The V gene end was trimmed by 1 base and the J gene end by 3 bases; junction bases not matched to a gene: 3.

This rearrangement joins TRBV5-1 to TRBJ1-1, with a weak D call TRBD1 (5 bases). The germline V and J ends were trimmed by 1 base and 3 bases, with 19 bases remaining between them. Germline V CDR1 and CDR2: SGHRS, YFSETQ. The CDR3 runs to 17 residues. In DNA, the CDR3 is TGCGCCAGCAGCTTGACCCCCCAGGGTTACGGAGACACTGAAGCTTTCTTT. This sequence encodes CASSLTPQGYGDTEAFF.